This T cell receptor beta chain was identified in a study of T cell responses to AZD1222 COVID-19 vaccine. CDR3 length equals 16 residues. V shed 4 bases, J shed 2 bases, and the junction held 1 base outside the gene matches. CDR1 is MGHRA and CDR2 is YSYEKL in the germline V gene. Libraries were prepared by immunoSEQ multiplex PCR; TCRdb keeps only in-frame clonotypes and omits some of them. Of tens of thousands of clones detected, over 75% appear once; the ten largest clones hold 24%. The source was peripheral blood, collected on day 0 of AZD1222 vaccination. This TCR was sampled from an adult in good health. The chain has TRBV4-1 and TRBJ2-6; 11 positions match TRBD1. CDR3 nucleotides: TGCGCCAGCAGCCGGACAGGGGGCCCTGGGGCCAACGTCCTGACTTTC. This translates into CASSRTGGPGANVLTF.